This paragraph reports one T cell receptor beta chain. The data were obtained in a study of blood T cell repertoires in COVID-19. The germline V gene has CDR1 SGHNT and CDR2 YYREEE (reference sequence). The CDR3 totals 15 residues. V dropped 0 bases and J dropped 1; count of bases not matched to a gene: 4. Some clones are missing from TCRdb's copy, which holds only in-frame ones; the method was immunoSEQ multiplex PCR. The table lists 200,000 to 250,000 clones, approximately 88% of them singletons. The V gene is TRBV5-4, the J gene TRBJ2-7; 7 nucleotides line up with TRBD2. The receptor comes from a man aged 55 to 70 who had recovered from COVID-19. The sample comprised peripheral blood. Written as DNA, the CDR3 is TGTGCCAGCAGCTTGGACGGGAGGAGTTCCTACGAGCAGTACTTC. It codes for CASSLDGRSSYEQYF.